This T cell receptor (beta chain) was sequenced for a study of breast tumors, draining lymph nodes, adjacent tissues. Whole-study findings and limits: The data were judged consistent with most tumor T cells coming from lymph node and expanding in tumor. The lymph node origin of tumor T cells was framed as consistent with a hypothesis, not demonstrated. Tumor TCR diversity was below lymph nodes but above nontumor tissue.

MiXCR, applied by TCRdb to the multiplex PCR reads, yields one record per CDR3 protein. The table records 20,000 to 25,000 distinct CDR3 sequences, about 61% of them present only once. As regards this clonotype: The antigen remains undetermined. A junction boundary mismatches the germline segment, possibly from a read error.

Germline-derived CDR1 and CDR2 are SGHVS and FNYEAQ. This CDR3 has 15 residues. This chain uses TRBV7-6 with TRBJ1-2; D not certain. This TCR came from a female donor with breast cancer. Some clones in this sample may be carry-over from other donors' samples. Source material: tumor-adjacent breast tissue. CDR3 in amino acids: CASSSGGTENYGYPF. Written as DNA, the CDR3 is TGCGCCAGCAGCTCAGGCGGCACGGAGAACTATGGCTACCCCTTC.